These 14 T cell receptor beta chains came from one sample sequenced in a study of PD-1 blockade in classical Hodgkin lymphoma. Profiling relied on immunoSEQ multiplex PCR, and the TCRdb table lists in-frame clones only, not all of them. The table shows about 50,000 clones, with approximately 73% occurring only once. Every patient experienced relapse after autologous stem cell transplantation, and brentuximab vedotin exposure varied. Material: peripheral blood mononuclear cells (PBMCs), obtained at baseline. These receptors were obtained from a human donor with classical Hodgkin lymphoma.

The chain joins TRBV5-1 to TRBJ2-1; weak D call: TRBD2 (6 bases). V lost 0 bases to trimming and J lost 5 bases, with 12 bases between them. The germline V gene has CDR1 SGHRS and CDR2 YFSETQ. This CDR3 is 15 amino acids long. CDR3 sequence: CASSLVVSGNNEQFF. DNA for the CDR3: TGCGCCAGCAGCTTGGTTGTTAGCGGAAACAATGAGCAGTTCTTC.

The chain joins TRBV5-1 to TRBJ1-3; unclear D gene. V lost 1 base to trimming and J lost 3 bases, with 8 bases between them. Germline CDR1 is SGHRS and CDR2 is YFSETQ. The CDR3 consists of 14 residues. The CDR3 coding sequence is TGCGCCAGCAGCTTGATGCCAGATGGAAACACCATATATTTT. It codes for CASSLMPDGNTIYF.

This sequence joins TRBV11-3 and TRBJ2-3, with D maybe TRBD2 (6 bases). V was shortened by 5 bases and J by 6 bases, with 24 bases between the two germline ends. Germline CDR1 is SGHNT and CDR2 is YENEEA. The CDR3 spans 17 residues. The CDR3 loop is CASSTWASEGPADTQYF. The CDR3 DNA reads TGTGCCAGCAGCACTTGGGCTAGCGAAGGCCCGGCGGATACGCAGTATTTT.

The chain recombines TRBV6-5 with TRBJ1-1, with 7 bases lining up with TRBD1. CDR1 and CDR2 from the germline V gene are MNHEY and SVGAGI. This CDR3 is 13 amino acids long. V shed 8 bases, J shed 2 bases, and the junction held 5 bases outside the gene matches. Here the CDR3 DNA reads TGTGCCAGCCGGGGACAGCTAAACACTGAAGCTTTCTTT. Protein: CASRGQLNTEAFF.

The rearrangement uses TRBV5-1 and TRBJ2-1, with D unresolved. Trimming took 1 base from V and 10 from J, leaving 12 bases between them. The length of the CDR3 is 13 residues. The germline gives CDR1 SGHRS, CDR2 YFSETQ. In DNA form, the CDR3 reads TGCGCCAGCAGCTTGTCACCCCTCAGCGAGCAGTTCTTC. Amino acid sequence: CASSLSPLSEQFF.

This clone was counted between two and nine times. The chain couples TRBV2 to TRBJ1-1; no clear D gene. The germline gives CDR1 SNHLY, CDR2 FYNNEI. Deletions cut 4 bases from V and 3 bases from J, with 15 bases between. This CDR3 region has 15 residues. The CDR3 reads CASSGAAWAYTEAFF. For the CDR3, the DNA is TGTGCCAGCAGTGGCGCCGCGTGGGCGTACACTGAAGCTTTCTTT.

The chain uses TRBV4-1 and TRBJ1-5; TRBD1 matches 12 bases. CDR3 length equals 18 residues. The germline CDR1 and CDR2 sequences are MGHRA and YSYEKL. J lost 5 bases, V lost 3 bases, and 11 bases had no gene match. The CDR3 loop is CASSQGTGGLAIYQPQHF. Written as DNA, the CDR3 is TGCGCCAGCAGCCAGGGGACAGGGGGCCTCGCGATCTATCAGCCCCAGCATTTT.

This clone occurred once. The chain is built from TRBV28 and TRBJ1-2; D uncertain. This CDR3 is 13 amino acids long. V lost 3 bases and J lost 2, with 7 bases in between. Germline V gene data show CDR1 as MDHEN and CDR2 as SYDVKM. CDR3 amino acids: CASSFPSNYGYTF. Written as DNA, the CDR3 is TGTGCCAGCAGTTTCCCAAGCAACTATGGCTACACCTTC.

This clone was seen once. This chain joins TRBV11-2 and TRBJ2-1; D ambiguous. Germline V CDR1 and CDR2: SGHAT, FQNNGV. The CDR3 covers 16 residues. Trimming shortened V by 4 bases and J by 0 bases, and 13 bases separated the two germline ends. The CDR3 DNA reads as TGTGCCAGCAGCTCGCATAAAGGCCCCTCCTACAATGAGCAGTTCTTC. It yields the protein CASSSHKGPSYNEQFF.

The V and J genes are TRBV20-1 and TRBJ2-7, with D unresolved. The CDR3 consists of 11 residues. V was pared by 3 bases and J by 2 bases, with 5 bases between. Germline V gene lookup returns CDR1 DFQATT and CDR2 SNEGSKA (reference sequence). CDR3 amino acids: CSASSTYEQYF. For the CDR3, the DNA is TGCAGTGCTAGCTCAACCTACGAGCAGTACTTC.

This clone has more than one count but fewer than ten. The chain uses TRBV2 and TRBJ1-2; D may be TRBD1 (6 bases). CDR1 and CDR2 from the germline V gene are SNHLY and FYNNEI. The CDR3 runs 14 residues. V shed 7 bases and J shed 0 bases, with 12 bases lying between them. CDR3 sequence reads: CASTRDITNYGYTF. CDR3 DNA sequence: TGTGCCAGCACCCGGGACATAACTAACTATGGCTACACCTTC.

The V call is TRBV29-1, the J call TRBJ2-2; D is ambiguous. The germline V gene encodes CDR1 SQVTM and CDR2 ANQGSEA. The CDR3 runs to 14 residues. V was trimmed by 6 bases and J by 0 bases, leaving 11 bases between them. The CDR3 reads CSVNRSPNTGELFF. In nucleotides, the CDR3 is TGCAGCGTGAACAGATCTCCGAACACCGGGGAGCTGTTTTTT.

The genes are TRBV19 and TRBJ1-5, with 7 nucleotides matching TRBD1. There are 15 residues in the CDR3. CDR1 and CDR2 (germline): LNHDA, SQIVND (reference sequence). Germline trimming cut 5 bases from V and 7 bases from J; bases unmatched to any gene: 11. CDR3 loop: CASSHQRQGGQPQHF. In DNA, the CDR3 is TGTGCCAGTAGTCACCAACGACAGGGTGGACAGCCCCAGCATTTT.

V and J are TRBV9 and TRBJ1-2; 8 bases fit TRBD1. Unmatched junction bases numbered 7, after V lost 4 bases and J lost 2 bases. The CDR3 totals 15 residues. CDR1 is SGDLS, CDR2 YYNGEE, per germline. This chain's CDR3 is CASSKSGTGNYGYTF. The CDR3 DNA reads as TGTGCCAGCAGCAAATCCGGGACAGGCAACTATGGCTACACCTTC.